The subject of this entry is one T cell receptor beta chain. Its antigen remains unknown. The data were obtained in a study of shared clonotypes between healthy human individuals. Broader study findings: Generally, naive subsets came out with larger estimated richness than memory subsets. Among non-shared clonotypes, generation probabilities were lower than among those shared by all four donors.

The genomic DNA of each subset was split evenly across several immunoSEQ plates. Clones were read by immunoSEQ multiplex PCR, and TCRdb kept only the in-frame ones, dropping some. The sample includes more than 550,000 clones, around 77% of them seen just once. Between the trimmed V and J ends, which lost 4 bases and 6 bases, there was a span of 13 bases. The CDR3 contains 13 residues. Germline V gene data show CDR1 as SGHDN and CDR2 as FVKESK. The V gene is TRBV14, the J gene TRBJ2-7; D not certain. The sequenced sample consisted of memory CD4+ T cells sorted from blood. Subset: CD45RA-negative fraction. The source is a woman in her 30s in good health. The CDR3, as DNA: TGTGCCAGCAGCCGAACTCGGGCTGGCGAGCAGTACTTC. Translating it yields CASSRTRAGEQYF.